The rows below give T cell receptor beta chains drawn from one sample of a study of cytomegalovirus exposure and HLA in healthy donors. Method: immunoSEQ multiplex PCR; TCRdb's copy keeps in-frame clones and lacks some. The table has roughly 100,000 clones, about 80% seen once. Sequenced material: PBMCs. The receptor source for this set is a young woman in good health and CMV-seropositive. Each CDR3 is given with its conserved first and last residue. Each record gives: V gene, D gene, CDR3 length, clone size, J gene, CDR3 protein, CDR3 DNA. D genes are given only for firm matches. Expanded clones are given a class, and other clones once, few, many or no size at all.

TRBV9,NA,13,once,TRBJ2-5,CASSPLTEETQYF,TGTGCCAGCAGCCCCCTGACAGAAGAGACCCAGTACTTC
TRBV11-3,NA,15,NA,TRBJ1-1,CASSLGKGPNTEAFF,TGTGCCAGCAGCTTAGGTAAGGGGCCCAACACTGAAGCTTTCTTT
TRBV11-2,NA,13,NA,TRBJ2-7,CASSLASQREQYF,TGTGCCAGCAGCTTAGCTTCTCAGCGCGAGCAGTACTTC
TRBV28,NA,14,few,TRBJ2-1,CASVAHGSYNEQFF,TGTGCCAGTGTAGCGCATGGGTCCTACAATGAGCAGTTCTTC
TRBV19,TRBD1,14,NA,TRBJ2-7,CASSTSGQGAEQYF,TGTGCCAGTAGTACCTCGGGACAGGGGGCCGAGCAGTACTTC
TRBV18,TRBD1,17,NA,TRBJ2-7,CASSPPDRALLVYEQYF,TGTGCCAGCTCACCACCAGACAGGGCTCTCCTCGTCTACGAGCAGTACTTC
TRBV29-1,NA,13,NA,TRBJ1-5,CIVVTELNQPQHF,TGCATCGTTGTGACGGAGCTCAATCAGCCCCAGCATTTT
TRBV7-2,TRBD1,15,NA,TRBJ2-5,CASSLGTGSEETQYF,TGTGCCAGCAGCTTGGGGACAGGGTCGGAAGAGACCCAGTACTTC
TRBV7-6,TRBD2,15,NA,TRBJ2-1,CASSLDSGLANEQFF,TGTGCCAGCAGCTTAGACTCGGGACTAGCAAATGAGCAGTTCTTC
TRBV7-2,NA,13,NA,TRBJ2-3,CASSLTYTDTQYF,TGTGCCAGCAGCTTAACCTACACAGATACGCAGTATTTT
TRBV30,NA,14,NA,TRBJ1-4,CACDWAGQGEKLFF,TGTGCCTGCGATTGGGCAGGGCAAGGTGAAAAACTGTTTTTT
TRBV5-1,TRBD1,16,NA,TRBJ2-7,CASSLNTGANSYEQYF,TGCGCCAGCAGCTTGAATACAGGGGCCAACTCCTACGAGCAGTACTTC
TRBV5-1,TRBD1,15,NA,TRBJ2-2,CASSPGTGVTGELFF,TGCGCCAGCAGCCCAGGGACAGGGGTGACCGGGGAGCTGTTTTTT
TRBV30,NA,13,NA,TRBJ2-1,CAWSPLTVGEQFF,TGTGCCTGGAGCCCATTGACAGTAGGTGAGCAGTTCTTC
TRBV5-1,TRBD1,14,few,TRBJ2-3,CASSPGTGTDTQYF,TGCGCCAGCAGTCCCGGGACAGGGACAGATACGCAGTATTTT
TRBV30,NA,15,NA,TRBJ1-1,CAWSGGRLANTEAFF,TGTGCCTGGAGTGGAGGCAGACTAGCGAACACTGAAGCTTTCTTT
TRBV28,TRBD2,13,NA,TRBJ2-3,CASSVGGSDTQYF,TGTGCCAGCAGTGTGGGAGGGTCAGATACGCAGTATTTT
TRBV6-1,NA,11,NA,TRBJ1-2,CASSERHENTF,TGTGCCAGCAGTGAGAGACATGAAAACACCTTC
TRBV15,NA,16,NA,TRBJ2-7,CATSRAVGLQAYEQYF,TGTGCCACCAGCAGGGCCGTGGGACTCCAAGCCTACGAGCAGTACTTC
TRBV25-1,TRBD2,14,NA,TRBJ2-7,CASSGTSGFYEQYF,TGTGCCAGCAGTGGGACTAGCGGATTCTACGAGCAGTACTTC
TRBV27,TRBD1,14,NA,TRBJ1-2,CASSPGTGGFGYTF,TGTGCCAGCAGCCCCGGGACAGGGGGCTTTGGCTACACCTTC
TRBV5-6,TRBD1,15,NA,TRBJ2-7,CASSRPGTGRYEQYF,TGTGCCAGCAGCCGACCCGGGACAGGGAGGTACGAGCAGTACTTC
TRBV25-1,NA,12,NA,TRBJ1-6,CASTRANSPLHF,TGTGCCAGTACGAGAGCAAATTCACCCCTCCACTTT
TRBV18,NA,19,NA,TRBJ2-2,CASSPPGPGTSKPTGELFF,TGTGCCAGCTCACCACCGGGACCCGGGACTTCCAAACCCACCGGGGAGCTGTTTTTT
TRBV30,TRBD1,14,few,TRBJ2-7,CAWGMGQGAYEQYF,TGTGCCTGGGGAATGGGACAGGGGGCCTACGAGCAGTACTTC
TRBV4-2,TRBD1,18,NA,TRBJ1-2,CASSPGQGVNLLNYGYTF,TGTGCCAGCAGCCCAGGACAGGGGGTAAATCTGCTTAACTATGGCTACACCTTC
TRBV5-6,TRBD1,12,NA,TRBJ2-1,CASSPGQGKQFF,TGTGCCAGCAGCCCGGGACAGGGTAAGCAGTTCTTC
TRBV6-5,NA,14,NA,TRBJ1-3,CASSYSGGLGTIYF,TGTGCCAGCAGTTACAGTGGGGGGTTAGGCACCATATATTTT
TRBV10-2,TRBD2,14,NA,TRBJ2-7,CASGRSGNSYEQYF,TGCGCCAGCGGGAGGAGCGGGAACTCCTACGAGCAGTACTTC
TRBV28,NA,13,NA,TRBJ2-5,CASTSAGEGTQYF,TGTGCCAGCACCTCAGCAGGGGAGGGTACCCAGTACTTC
TRBV5-1,TRBD2,16,once,TRBJ2-7,CASSLEGLAGGYEQYF,TGCGCCAGCAGCTTGGAGGGTCTAGCGGGAGGGTACGAGCAGTACTTC
TRBV30,NA,12,few,TRBJ2-5,CAWSSGQETQYF,TGTGCCTGGAGTAGCGGACAAGAGACCCAGTACTTC
TRBV25-1,TRBD1,14,NA,TRBJ1-2,CASSETGRNYGYTF,TGTGCCAGCAGTGAGACAGGGAGGAACTATGGCTACACCTTC
TRBV6-5,TRBD1,14,NA,TRBJ1-1,CASSGNRGDTEAFF,TGTGCCAGCAGTGGAAACAGGGGTGACACTGAAGCTTTCTTT